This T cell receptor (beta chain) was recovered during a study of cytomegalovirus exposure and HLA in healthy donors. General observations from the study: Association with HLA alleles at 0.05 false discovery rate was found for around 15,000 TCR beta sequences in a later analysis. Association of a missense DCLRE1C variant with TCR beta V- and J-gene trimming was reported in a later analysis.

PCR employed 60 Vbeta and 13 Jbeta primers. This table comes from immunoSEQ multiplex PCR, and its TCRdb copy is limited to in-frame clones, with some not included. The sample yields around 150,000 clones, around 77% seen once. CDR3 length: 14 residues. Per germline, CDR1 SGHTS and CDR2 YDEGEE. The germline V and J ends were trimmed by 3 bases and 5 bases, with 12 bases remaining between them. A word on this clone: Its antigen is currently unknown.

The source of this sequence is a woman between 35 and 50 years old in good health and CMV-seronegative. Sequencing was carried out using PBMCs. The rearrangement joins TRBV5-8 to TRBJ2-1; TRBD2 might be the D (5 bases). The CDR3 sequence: CASSSLPTNNEQFF. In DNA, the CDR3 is TGTGCCAGCAGCTCCCTGCCGACTAACAATGAGCAGTTCTTC.